The present T cell receptor beta chain was sequenced within a study of identical twins. TCRdb independently ran MiXCR on the 5' RACE reads; one entry per CDR3 protein. The table records approximately 410,000 distinct CDR3 sequences, about a fifth of them present only once. The CDR3 extends over 13 amino acids. Trimming removed 6 bases from V and 3 bases from J, with 15 bases in between. The V gene's germline CDR1 is DFQATT and CDR2 SNEGSKA (reference sequence). This clonotype was found many times. The sequencing sample was made of naive T cells sorted from blood. The chain carries TRBV20-1 and TRBJ2-7, with a possible D match to TRBD2 (5 bases). This TCR derives from a man in his fifties in good health. CDR3 sequence reads: CSAKIPGIYEQYF. The DNA for the CDR3 is TGCAGTGCCAAGATTCCGGGAATCTACGAGCAGTACTTC.